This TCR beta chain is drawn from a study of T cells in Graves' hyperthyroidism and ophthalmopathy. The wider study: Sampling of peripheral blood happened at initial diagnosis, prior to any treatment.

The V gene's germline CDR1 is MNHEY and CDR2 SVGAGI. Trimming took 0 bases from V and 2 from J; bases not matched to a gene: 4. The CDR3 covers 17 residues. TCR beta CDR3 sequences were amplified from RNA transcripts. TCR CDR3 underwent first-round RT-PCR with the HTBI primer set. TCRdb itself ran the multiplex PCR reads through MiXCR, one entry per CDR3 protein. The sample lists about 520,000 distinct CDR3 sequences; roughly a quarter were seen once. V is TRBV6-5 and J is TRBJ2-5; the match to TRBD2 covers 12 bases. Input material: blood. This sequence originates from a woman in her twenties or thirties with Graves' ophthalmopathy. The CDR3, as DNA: TGTGCCAGCAGTTACTCGAATCTAGCGGGAGGGCAAGAGACCCAGTACTTC. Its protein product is CASSYSNLAGGQETQYF.